What follows are 17 T cell receptor beta chains derived from one specimen sequenced in a study of shared T cell receptors in the human thymus. Assay: immunoSEQ multiplex PCR; the TCRdb copy retains only in-frame clones and omits some. In the table there are over 650,000 clones, 80% to 90% of which are singletons. Another study also made use of these data, one on human thymus T cells.

The sample consisted of thymocytes. These receptors originate from a boy under three years old with a congenital heart defect.

The chain carries TRBV19 and TRBJ1-3; 7 bases fit TRBD1. Losses at the gene ends were 11 bases for V and 3 bases for J; bases not matched to a gene: 19. There are 17 residues in the CDR3. Germline V gives CDR1 LNHDA, CDR2 SQIVND (reference sequence). The CDR3 DNA reads TGTGCCTCCGATACCGTGGGGCAGGGGGAGCGTGGAAACACCATATATTTT. This encodes CASDTVGQGERGNTIYF.

This clone came up a few times. The rearrangement links TRBV11-2 to TRBJ1-6; D remains unclear. The CDR3 is made up of 12 amino acids. V was trimmed by 3 bases and J by 7 bases, leaving 4 bases between them. Germline CDR1 and CDR2: SGHAT and FQNNGV. The CDR3 reads CASSFENSPLHF. DNA for the CDR3: TGTGCCAGCAGCTTTGAGAATTCACCCCTCCACTTT.

This rearrangement joins TRBV19 to TRBJ1-5, with 8 bases that match TRBD1. After removal of 1 base from V and 4 bases from J, the junction contained 9 bases not matched to a gene. The CDR3 contains 17 residues. Germline values: CDR1 LNHDA, CDR2 SQIVND (reference sequence). DNA for the CDR3: TGTGCCAGTAGTATAGGGACAGGGCCATCGGGGAATCAGCCCCAGCATTTT. Its translation: CASSIGTGPSGNQPQHF.

The table lists this clone with a few counts. The CDR3 sequence: CASTHLGQGRMANYGYTF. Here the CDR3 DNA reads TGTGCCAGTACCCATCTGGGACAGGGGAGGATGGCGAACTATGGCTACACCTTC. This chain connects TRBV19 to TRBJ1-2; 10 nucleotides agree with TRBD1. This CDR3 contains 18 residues. CDR1 and CDR2 (germline): LNHDA, SQIVND (reference sequence). J gave up 2 bases and V 7 bases, and 16 bases lay outside the gene matches.

This clone was detected a few times. The chain recombines TRBV4-1 with TRBJ2-5, with D uncertain. Germline CDR1 reads MGHRA; CDR2 reads YSYEKL. The CDR3 spans 16 residues. V lost 4 bases and J lost 1, with 16 bases in between. Here the CDR3 DNA reads TGCGCCAGCAGCCCTAGGCCAAGCAGTCCCCAAGAGACCCAGTACTTC. Encoded protein: CASSPRPSSPQETQYF.

V is TRBV6-1 and J is TRBJ1-2; perhaps TRBD1 as D (5 bases). In germline, CDR1 is MNHNS, CDR2 SASEGT. The ends were cut back, 2 bases at V and 2 bases at J, with 12 bases in the middle. The CDR3 runs 15 residues. The CDR3, as DNA: TGTGCCAGCAGTGAATATGGCAGGACAAACTATGGCTACACCTTC. It specifies CASSEYGRTNYGYTF.

Concerning this clone: Other DNA sequences in this specimen translate into the identical CDR3. The chain combines TRBV27 with TRBJ2-3; D ambiguous. Germline V gives CDR1 MNHEY, CDR2 SMNVEV (reference sequence). This CDR3 spans 11 amino acids. V lost 3 bases, J lost 5 bases, and 3 bases lay in between. The CDR3 loop is CASSFRDTQYF. The CDR3 DNA reads as TGTGCCAGCAGTTTCCGAGATACGCAGTATTTT.

In regard to this clone: A junction boundary mismatches the germline segment, possibly from a read error. The chain carries TRBV30 and TRBJ2-3; the match to TRBD2 covers 14 bases. The length of the CDR3 is 16 residues. Germline V CDR1 and CDR2: GTSNPN, SVGIG (reference sequence). The CDR3 DNA follows: TGTGCCTGGAGTAGGGGGACTAGCGGGAGCAGAGATACGCAGTATTTT. Amino acid sequence: CAWSRGTSGSRDTQYF. Drawing the rest from reference TRBV30 and TRBJ2-3, the complete variable domain is SQTIHQWPATLVQPVGSPLSLECTVEGTSNPNLYWYRQAAGRGLQLLFYSVGIGQISSEVPQNLSASRPQDRQFILSSKKLLLSDSGFYLCAWSRGTSGSRDTQYFGPGTRLTVL.

The chain joins TRBV9 to TRBJ1-2; 9 bases fit TRBD1. This CDR3 is 14 amino acids long. The V gene's germline CDR1 is SGDLS and CDR2 YYNGEE. J gave up 7 bases and V 0 bases, and 4 bases lay outside the gene matches. The CDR3 bases are TGTGCCAGCAGCGTAGGGACAGGGGTTGCTGGCTACACCTTC. Its translation: CASSVGTGVAGYTF.

V gene TRBV28 combines with J gene TRBJ2-7; 7 bases line up with TRBD2. This CDR3 has 14 residues. Trimming removed 7 bases from V and 0 bases from J; junction bases left unmatched: 6. Per the germline V gene, CDR1 is MDHEN and CDR2 is SYDVKM. The CDR3 sequence is CASTRRTSSYEQYF. The CDR3 region has the DNA TGTGCCAGCACTCGAAGGACTAGCTCCTACGAGCAGTACTTC.

The J gene is TRBJ2-2, the V gene TRBV7-5; the D call in the table, TRBD2, was not verified against the DNA. TRBV7-5 is deemed a pseudogene. The length of the CDR3 is 15 residues. CDR3 nucleotides: TGTGTCGGGGCCCCGACTAGTCCCCCCACCGGGGAGCTGTTTTTT. It encodes CVGAPTSPPTGELFF.

This chain links TRBV5-1 with TRBJ1-5, with D unclear. Germline V gives CDR1 SGHRS, CDR2 YFSETQ. Trimming stripped 0 bases from V and 0 bases from J, with 10 bases between. This CDR3 spans 16 amino acids. CDR3 region: CASSLAGRGSNQPQHF. CDR3 bases: TGCGCCAGCAGCTTGGCTGGGCGGGGTAGCAATCAGCCCCAGCATTTT.

The gene calls are TRBV5-6 and TRBJ2-2; the D is unclear. The CDR3 spans 16 residues. Germline CDR1 SGHDT, CDR2 YYEEEE. Trimming shortened V by 3 bases and J by 0 bases, and 12 bases separated the two germline ends. The CDR3 nucleotides are TGTGCCAGCAGCTACCTACGCGAGGCGAACACCGGGGAGCTGTTTTTT. Protein: CASSYLREANTGELFF.

The genes are TRBV28 and TRBJ2-1; no clear D gene. This CDR3 comprises 14 residues. Germline lookup yields CDR1 MDHEN and CDR2 SYDVKM. Between the trimmed V and J ends, which lost 5 bases and 8 bases, there was a span of 16 bases. The CDR3 is CASSPRSRVDEQFF. CDR3 DNA sequence: TGTGCCAGCAGTCCGCGCAGCCGGGTGGATGAGCAGTTCTTC. The full variable domain, rest sourced from reference TRBV28 and TRBJ2-1, is DVKVTQSSRYLVKRTGEKVFLECVQDMDHENMFWYRQDPGLGLRLIYFSYDVKMKEKGDIPEGYSVSREKKERFSLILESASTNQTSMYLCASSPRSRVDEQFFGPGTRLTVL.

The chain is built from TRBV28 and TRBJ2-7; no clear D gene. Per the germline V gene, CDR1 is MDHEN and CDR2 is SYDVKM. The CDR3 covers 14 residues. Trimming took 5 bases from V and 5 from J, leaving 16 bases between them. CDR3 nucleotides: TGTGCCAGCAGTGGCTCCGTTATATTCCACGAGCAGTACTTC. Its translation is CASSGSVIFHEQYF.

This clone was observed a handful of times. V is TRBV14 and J is TRBJ1-4; 8 nucleotides match TRBD1. CDR1 and CDR2 (germline): SGHDN, FVKESK. The junction had 8 bases not matched to a gene; V was cut back by 6 bases and J by 8 bases. The CDR3 contains 14 residues. DNA of the CDR3: TGTGCCAGCAGTGCGACAGGGGAAGAAGAAAAACTGTTTTTT. This translates into CASSATGEEEKLFF.

V is TRBV4-2 and J is TRBJ2-5, with 9 bases fitting TRBD1. Germline V gene sequence: CDR1 LGHNA, CDR2 YNFKEQ. Trimming took 0 bases from V and 7 from J; bases not matched to a gene: 9. The CDR3 runs to 16 residues. CDR3 sequence reads: CASSQDAGQGLGTQYF. The CDR3 coding sequence is TGTGCCAGCAGCCAAGATGCGGGACAGGGCCTCGGGACCCAGTACTTC.